The table lists the clone carrying this T cell receptor (beta chain) with a count of one. Assay: immunoSEQ multiplex PCR; the TCRdb copy retains only in-frame clones and omits some. This sample has tens of thousands of clones, with more than 70% found just once. This sample is part of a study of blood T cell repertoires in COVID-19. V lost 9 bases and J lost 0; bases outside the gene matches: 7. Germline V gene sequence: CDR1 KGHDR, CDR2 SFDVKD. CDR3 length: 16 residues. This chain uses TRBV24-1 with TRBJ1-6; 7 bases map to TRBD1. This TCR derives from a man aged 25-45 years with COVID-19, enrolled during active disease. Material for sequencing was peripheral blood. CDR3 DNA sequence: TGTGCCACCGCAGAGGGACAGAACTCCTATAATTCACCCCTCCACTTT. Translated, it gives CATAEGQNSYNSPLHF.